This T cell receptor beta chain stems from a study of T cells in Graves' hyperthyroidism and ophthalmopathy. The investigators amplified TCR beta CDR3 regions from RNA transcripts. With the HTBI primer set, the TCR CDR3 went through a first round of RT-PCR. Each CDR3 protein is one row after TCRdb ran MiXCR on the multiplex PCR reads. Of about 640,000 distinct CDR3 sequences listed, about 14% are singletons. Germline loops: CDR1 MNHNS, CDR2 SASEGT. Trimming shortened V by 5 bases and J by 0 bases, and 7 bases separated the two germline ends. This CDR3 has 14 amino acids. The chain recombines TRBV6-1 with TRBJ2-2; D unresolved. The TCR originated in a woman in her forties or fifties with Graves' ophthalmopathy. The sequenced sample consisted of blood. The CDR3 here is CASSRPTNTGELFF. In nucleotides, the CDR3 is TGTGCCAGCAGTCGTCCGACGAACACCGGGGAGCTGTTTTTT.